This TCR beta chain was profiled in a study of blood T cells in healthy people across ages. Next came a second PCR, run for roughly 7 to 12 cycles, which used a sample-barcoded 5' primer along with a J-beta primer mix. TCRdb fed the 5' RACE reads into MiXCR, producing one record per CDR3 protein. The table lists roughly 1,800,000 distinct CDR3 sequences, about 49% of them singletons. J was trimmed by 0 bases and V by 7 bases; bases with no gene match: 5. CDR3 size: 15 residues. Germline CDR1 MGHRA, CDR2 YSYEKL. This clonotype came up a few times. Researchers collected roughly 10 milliliters of peripheral blood from every single donor.

The specimen sequenced was blood. The receptor was derived from a middle-aged woman in good health. The rearrangement uses TRBV4-1 and TRBJ2-3; 9 bases map to TRBD1. In DNA form, the CDR3 reads TGCGCCAGCACCACGGGACAGGGAAGCACAGATACGCAGTATTTT. Its translation is CASTTGQGSTDTQYF.